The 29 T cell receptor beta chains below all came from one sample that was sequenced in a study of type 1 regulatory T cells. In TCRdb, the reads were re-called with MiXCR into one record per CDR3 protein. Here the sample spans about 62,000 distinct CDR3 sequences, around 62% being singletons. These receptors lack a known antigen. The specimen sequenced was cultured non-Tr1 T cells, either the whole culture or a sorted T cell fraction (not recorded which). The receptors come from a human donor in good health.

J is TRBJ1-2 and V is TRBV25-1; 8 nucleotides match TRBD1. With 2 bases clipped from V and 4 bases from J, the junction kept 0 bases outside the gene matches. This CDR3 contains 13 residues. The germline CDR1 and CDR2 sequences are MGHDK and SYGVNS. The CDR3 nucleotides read TGTGCCAGCAGTGAAGGGACAGGCTATGGCTACACCTTC. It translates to CASSEGTGYGYTF.

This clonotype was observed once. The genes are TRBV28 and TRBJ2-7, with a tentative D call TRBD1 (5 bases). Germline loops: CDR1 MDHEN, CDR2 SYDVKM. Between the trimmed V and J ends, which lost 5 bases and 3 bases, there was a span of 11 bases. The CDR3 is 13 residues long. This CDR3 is CASSRQGVYEQYF. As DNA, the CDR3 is TGTGCCAGCAGTAGGCAAGGGGTCTACGAGCAGTACTTC.

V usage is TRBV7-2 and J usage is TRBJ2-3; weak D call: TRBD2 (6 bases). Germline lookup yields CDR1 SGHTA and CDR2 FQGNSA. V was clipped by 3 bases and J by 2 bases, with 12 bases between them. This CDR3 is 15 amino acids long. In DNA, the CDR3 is TGTGCCAGCAGCTTTGGGGGGATCAACACAGATACGCAGTATTTT. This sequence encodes CASSFGGINTDTQYF.

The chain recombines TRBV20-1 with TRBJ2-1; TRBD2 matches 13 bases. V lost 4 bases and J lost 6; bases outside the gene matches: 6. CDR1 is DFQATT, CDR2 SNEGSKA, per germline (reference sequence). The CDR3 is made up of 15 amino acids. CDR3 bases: TGCAGTGCTACACAAACTAGCGGGAGGGGCAATGAGCAGTTCTTC. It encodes CSATQTSGRGNEQFF.

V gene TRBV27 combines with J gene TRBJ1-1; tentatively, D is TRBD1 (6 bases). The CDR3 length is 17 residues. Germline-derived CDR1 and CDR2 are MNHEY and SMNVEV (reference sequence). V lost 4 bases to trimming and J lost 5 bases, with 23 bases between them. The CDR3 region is CASSSRQQGVGRTEAFF. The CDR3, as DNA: TGTGCCAGCAGTTCCAGACAACAGGGAGTCGGTCGTACTGAAGCTTTCTTT.

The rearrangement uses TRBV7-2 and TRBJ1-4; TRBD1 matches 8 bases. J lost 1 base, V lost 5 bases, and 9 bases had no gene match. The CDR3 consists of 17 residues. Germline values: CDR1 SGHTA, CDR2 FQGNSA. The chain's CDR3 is CASSKSGQGVTNEKLFF. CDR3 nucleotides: TGTGCCAGCAGCAAATCCGGACAGGGCGTAACTAATGAAAAACTGTTTTTT.

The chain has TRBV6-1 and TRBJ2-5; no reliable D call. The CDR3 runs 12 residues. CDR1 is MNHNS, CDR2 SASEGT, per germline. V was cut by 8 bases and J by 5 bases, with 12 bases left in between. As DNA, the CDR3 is TGTGCCAGCTCTCCCCCGCGGGAGACCCAGTACTTC. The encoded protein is CASSPPRETQYF.

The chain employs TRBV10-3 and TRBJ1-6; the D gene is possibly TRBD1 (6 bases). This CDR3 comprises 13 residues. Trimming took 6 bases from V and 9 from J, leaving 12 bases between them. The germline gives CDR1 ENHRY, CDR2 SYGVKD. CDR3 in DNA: TGTGCCATCAGGACGGACAGAACTTCACCCCTCCACTTT. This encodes CAIRTDRTSPLHF.

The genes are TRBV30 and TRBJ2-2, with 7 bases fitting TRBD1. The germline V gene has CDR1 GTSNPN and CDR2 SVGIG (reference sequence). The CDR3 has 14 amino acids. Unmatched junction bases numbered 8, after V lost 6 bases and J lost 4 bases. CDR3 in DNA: TGTGCCTGCCAGAAGGGGGCATTCACCGGGGAGCTGTTTTTT. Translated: CACQKGAFTGELFF.

The CDR3 region is CASSGTGVHEQYF. In nucleotides, the CDR3 is TGTGCCAGCAGCGGGACTGGGGTACACGAGCAGTACTTC. The chain combines TRBV7-2 with TRBJ2-7, with D possibly TRBD2 on 6 matching bases. Germline V CDR1 and CDR2: SGHTA, FQGNSA. The CDR3 has 13 residues. V lost 5 bases to trimming and J lost 5 bases, with 13 bases between them.

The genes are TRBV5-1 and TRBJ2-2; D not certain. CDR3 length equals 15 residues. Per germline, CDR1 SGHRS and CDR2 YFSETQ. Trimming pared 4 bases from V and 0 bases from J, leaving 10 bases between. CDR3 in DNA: TGCGCCAGCAGCCCATACGACGCGAACACCGGGGAGCTGTTTTTT. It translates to CASSPYDANTGELFF. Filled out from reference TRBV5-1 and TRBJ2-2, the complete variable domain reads KAGVTQTPRYLIKTRGQQVTLSCSPISGHRSVSWYQQTPGQGLQFLFEYFSETQRNKGNFPGRFSGRQFSNSRSEMNVSTLELGDSALYLCASSPYDANTGELFFGEGSRLTVL.

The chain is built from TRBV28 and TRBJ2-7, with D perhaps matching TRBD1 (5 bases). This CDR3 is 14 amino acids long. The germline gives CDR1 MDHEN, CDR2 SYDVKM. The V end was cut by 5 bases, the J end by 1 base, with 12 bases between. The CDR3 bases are TGTGCCAGCAGTCAGGGTGGGGTATCCTACGAGCAGTACTTC. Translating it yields CASSQGGVSYEQYF. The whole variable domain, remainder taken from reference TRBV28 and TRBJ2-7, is DVKVTQSSRYLVKRTGEKVFLECVQDMDHENMFWYRQDPGLGLRLIYFSYDVKMKEKGDIPEGYSVSREKKERFSLILESASTNQTSMYLCASSQGGVSYEQYFGPGTRLTVT.

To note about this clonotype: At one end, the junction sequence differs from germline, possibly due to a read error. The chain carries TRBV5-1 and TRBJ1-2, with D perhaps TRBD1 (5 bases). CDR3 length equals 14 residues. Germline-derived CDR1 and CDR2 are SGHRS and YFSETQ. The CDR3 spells CASSLGPDHYGYTF. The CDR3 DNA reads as TGCGCCAGCAGTTTGGGACCGGACCACTATGGCTACACCTTC.

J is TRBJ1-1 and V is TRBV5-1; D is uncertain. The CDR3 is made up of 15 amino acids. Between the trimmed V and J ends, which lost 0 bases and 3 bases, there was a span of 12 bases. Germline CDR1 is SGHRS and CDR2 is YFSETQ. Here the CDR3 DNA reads TGCGCCAGCAGCTTGGGCGGGAGTGCCTACACTGAAGCTTTCTTT. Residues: CASSLGGSAYTEAFF.

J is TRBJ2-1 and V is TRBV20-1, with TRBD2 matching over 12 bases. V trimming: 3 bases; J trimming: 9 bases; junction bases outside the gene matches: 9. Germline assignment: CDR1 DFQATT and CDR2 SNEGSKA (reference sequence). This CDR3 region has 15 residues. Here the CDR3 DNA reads TGCAGTGCTAGTGATCTAGCGGGAGGGCGGGGTGAGCAGTTCTTC. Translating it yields CSASDLAGGRGEQFF.

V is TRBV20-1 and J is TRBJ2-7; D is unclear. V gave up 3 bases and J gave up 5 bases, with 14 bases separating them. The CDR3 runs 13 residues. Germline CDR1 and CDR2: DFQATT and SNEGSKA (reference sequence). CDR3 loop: CSASFTLKDEQYF. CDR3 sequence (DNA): TGCAGTGCTAGTTTTACTCTGAAAGACGAGCAGTACTTC.

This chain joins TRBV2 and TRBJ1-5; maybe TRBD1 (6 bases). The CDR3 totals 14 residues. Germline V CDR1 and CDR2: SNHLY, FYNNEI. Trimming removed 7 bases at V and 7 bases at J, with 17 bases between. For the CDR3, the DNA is TGTGCCAGCACTACGAGGGGGGGGGGCCAGCCCCAGCATTTT. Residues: CASTTRGGGQPQHF.

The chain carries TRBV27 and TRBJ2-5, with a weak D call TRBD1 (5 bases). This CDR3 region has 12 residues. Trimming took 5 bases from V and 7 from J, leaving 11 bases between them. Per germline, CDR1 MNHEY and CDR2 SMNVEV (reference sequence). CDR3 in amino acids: CASSTFQGTQYF. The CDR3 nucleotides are TGTGCCAGCAGTACCTTCCAGGGGACCCAGTACTTC.

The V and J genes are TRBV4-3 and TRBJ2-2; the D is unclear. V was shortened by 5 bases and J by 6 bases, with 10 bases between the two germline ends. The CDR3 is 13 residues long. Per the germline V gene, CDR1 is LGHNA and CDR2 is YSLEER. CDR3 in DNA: TGCGCCAGCAGCTTTCGTATCCCCGGGGAGCTGTTTTTT. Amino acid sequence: CASSFRIPGELFF.

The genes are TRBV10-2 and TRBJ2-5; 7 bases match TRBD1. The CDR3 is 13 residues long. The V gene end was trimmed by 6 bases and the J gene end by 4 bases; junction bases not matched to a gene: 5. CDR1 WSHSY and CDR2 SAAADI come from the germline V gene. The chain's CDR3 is CASSATGAETQYF. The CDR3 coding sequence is TGCGCCAGCAGCGCCACAGGGGCAGAGACCCAGTACTTC.

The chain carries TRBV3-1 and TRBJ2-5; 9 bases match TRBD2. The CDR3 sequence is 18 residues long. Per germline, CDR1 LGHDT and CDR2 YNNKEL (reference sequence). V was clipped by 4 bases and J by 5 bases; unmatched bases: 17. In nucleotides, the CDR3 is TGTGCCAGCAGCCGTAGGCTAGCGGGAAAACAGAGAGGGGAGACCCAGTACTTC. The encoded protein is CASSRRLAGKQRGETQYF.

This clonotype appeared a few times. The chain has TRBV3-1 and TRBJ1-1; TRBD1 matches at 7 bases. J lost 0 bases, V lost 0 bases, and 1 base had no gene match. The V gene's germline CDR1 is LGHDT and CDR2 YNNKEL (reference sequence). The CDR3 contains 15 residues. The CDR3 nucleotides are TGTGCCAGCAGCCAAGAGACAGGGATGAACACTGAAGCTTTCTTT. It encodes CASSQETGMNTEAFF.

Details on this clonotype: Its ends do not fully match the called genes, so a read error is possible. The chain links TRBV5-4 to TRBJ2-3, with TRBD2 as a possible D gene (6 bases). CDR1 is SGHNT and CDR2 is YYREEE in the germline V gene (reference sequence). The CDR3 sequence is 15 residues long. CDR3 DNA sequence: TGTGCGAGCAGCTGGGACTTAATGGAAGCAGATACGCAGTATTTT. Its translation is CASSWDLMEADTQYF.

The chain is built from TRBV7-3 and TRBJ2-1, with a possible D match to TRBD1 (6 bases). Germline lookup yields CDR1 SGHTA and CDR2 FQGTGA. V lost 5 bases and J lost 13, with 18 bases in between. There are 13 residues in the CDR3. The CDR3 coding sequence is TGTGCCAGCAGCCCCGGGACAATAGAGACCCAGTTCTTC. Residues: CASSPGTIETQFF.

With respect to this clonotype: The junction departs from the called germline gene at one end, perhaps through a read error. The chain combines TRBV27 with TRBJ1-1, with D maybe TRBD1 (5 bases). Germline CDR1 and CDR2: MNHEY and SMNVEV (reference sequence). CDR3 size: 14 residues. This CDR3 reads CASRRAVVITGAFF. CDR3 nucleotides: TGTGCCAGCCGCAGGGCCGTCGTAATCACTGGAGCTTTCTTT.

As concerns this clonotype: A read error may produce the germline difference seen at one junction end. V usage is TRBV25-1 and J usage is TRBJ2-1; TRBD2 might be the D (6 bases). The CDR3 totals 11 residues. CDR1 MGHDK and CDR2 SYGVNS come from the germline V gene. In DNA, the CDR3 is TGTGCCAGCAGCGAAAAATGGGACTTGCTCTTC. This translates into CASSEKWDLLF.

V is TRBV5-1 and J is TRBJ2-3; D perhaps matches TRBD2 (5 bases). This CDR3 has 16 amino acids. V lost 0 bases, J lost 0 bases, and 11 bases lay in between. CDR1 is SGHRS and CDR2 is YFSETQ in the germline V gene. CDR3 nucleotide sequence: TGCGCCAGCAGCTTGGGATTCGGGAAGAGCACAGATACGCAGTATTTT. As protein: CASSLGFGKSTDTQYF. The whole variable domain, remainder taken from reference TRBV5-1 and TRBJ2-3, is KAGVTQTPRYLIKTRGQQVTLSCSPISGHRSVSWYQQTPGQGLQFLFEYFSETQRNKGNFPGRFSGRQFSNSRSEMNVSTLELGDSALYLCASSLGFGKSTDTQYFGPGTRLTVL.

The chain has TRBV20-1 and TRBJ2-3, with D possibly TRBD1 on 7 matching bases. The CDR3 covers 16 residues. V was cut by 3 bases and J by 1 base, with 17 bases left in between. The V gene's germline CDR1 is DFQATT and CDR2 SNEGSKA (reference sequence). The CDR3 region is CSARSLRGVGTDTQYF. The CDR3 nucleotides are TGCAGTGCTAGGTCTCTCAGGGGGGTCGGCACAGATACGCAGTATTTT.

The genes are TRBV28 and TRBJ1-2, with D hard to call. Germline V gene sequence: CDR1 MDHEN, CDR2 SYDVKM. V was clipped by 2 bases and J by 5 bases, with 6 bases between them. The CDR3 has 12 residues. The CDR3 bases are TGTGCCAGCAGTTTAGCGGAATATGGCTACACCTTC. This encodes CASSLAEYGYTF.